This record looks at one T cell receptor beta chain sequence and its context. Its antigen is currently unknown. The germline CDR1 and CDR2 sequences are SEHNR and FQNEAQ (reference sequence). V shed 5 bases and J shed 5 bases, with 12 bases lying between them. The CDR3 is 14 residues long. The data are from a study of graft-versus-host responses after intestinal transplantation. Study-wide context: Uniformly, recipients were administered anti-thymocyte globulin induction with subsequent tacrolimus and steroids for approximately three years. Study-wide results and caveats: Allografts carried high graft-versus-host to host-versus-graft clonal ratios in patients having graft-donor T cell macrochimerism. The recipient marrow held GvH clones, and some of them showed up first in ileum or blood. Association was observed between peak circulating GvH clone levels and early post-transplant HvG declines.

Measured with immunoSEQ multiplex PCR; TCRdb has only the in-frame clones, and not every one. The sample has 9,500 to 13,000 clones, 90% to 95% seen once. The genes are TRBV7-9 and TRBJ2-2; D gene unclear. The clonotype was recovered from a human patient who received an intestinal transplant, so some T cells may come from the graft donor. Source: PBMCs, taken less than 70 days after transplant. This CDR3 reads CASSHSTTTGELFF. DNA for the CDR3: TGTGCCAGCAGCCACAGCACTACTACCGGGGAGCTGTTTTTT.